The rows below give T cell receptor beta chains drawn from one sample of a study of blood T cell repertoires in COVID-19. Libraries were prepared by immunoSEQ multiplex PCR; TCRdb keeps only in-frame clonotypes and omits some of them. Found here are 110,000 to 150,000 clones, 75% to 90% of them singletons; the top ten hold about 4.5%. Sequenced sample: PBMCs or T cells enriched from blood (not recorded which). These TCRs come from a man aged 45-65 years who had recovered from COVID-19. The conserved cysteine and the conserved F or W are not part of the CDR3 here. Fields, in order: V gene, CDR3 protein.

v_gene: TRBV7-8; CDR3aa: ASSSDRGRAHEQY
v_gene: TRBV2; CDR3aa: ASSRAGEGEQF
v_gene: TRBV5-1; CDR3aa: ASSLPEETQY
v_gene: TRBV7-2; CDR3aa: ASSRDRGNSPLH
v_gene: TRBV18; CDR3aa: ASSPLASTDTQY
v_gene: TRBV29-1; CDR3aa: SGRGGNNEQF
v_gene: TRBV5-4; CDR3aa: ASSLQGSRANYGYT
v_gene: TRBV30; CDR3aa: AWSVARAAEQF
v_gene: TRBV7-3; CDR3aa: ASSPSGNTEAF
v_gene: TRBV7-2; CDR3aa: ASSPQDSRRSEAF
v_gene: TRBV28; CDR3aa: ASSSPGRNYGYT
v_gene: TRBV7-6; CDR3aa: ASSSQGTATEAF
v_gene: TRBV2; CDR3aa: ATRTAANTGELF
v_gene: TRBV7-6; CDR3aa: ASSLGGLAGFYNEQF
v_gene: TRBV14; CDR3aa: ASSQLERTGYYEQY
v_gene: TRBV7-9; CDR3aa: ASSLVGRQTNTEAF
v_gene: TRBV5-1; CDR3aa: ASSSTNPGESNYGYT
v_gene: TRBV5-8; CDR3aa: ASSLRSVTDTQY
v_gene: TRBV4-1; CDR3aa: ASSQTGTGGYNEQF
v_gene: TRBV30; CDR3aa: AWTFARSPLH
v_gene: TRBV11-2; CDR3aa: ASSLTGDTEAF
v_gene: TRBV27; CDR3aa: ASSPRTGSNQPQH